This T cell receptor beta chain came from a study of blood T cell repertoires in COVID-19. Whole-study context: Specimens from acute and convalescent COVID-19 originated in the United States, Italy and Spain. T cells, B-cell-depleted T cells, or PBMCs provided the cDNA or gDNA that served as material.

In the original processing: Amplifying reference gene primers gave estimates of nucleated cell counts. Assay: immunoSEQ multiplex PCR; the TCRdb copy retains only in-frame clones and omits some. That table gives V, J and clone size, and the DNA gave D and trimming. The sample contains a few hundred thousand clones, approximately 90% of which appear only once. Sequencing was done on a sample of peripheral blood. The source is a woman in her forties or fifties who had recovered from COVID-19.

The CDR3 region has the DNA TGTGCCAGTCAGGGGTCGGGAGAAAAACTGTTTTTT. Amino acid sequence: CASQGSGEKLFF. J is TRBJ1-4 and V is TRBV12-3 or TRBV12-4; D perhaps matches TRBD1 (6 bases). V lost 9 bases and J lost 8, with 13 bases in between. The CDR3 spans 12 residues.